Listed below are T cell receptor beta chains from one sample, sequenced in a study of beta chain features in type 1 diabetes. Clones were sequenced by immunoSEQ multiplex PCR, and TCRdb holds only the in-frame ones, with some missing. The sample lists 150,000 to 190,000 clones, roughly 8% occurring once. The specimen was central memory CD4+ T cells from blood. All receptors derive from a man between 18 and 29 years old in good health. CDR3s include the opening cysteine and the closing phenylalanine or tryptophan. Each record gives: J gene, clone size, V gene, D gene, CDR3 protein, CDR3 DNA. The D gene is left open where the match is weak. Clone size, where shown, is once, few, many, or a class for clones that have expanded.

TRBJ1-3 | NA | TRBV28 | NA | CASSSLSGSSFSGNTIYF | TGTGCCAGCAGTTCCCTCTCGGGGTCGAGCTTCTCTGGAAACACCATATATTTT
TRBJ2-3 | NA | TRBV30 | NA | CAWNKGGTDTQYF | TGTGCCTGGAATAAAGGGGGCACAGATACGCAGTATTTT
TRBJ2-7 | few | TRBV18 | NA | CASSPPSVHEQYF | TGTGCCAGCTCACCACCCTCCGTCCACGAGCAGTACTTC
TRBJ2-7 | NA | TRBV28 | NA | CATTRGSYSYEQYF | TGTGCCACCACCCGGGGGTCCTACTCCTACGAGCAGTACTTC
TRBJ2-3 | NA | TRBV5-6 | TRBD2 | CASSLAGGGLAGFTDTQYF | TGTGCCAGCAGCTTGGCCGGGGGGGGACTAGCGGGTTTCACAGATACGCAGTATTTT
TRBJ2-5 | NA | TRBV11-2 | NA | CASSFSGRQETQYF | TGTGCCAGCAGCTTCTCCGGGAGACAAGAGACCCAGTACTTC
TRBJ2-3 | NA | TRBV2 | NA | CASSEAGVGGNTQYF | TGTGCCAGCAGTGAAGCGGGGGTAGGAGGGAATACGCAGTATTTT
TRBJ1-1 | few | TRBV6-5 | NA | CASSYGSTTAFF | TGTGCCAGCAGTTACGGGAGCACTACAGCTTTCTTT
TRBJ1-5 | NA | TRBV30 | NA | CAWSVPNRPQHF | TGTGCCTGGAGTGTACCTAATCGGCCCCAGCATTTT
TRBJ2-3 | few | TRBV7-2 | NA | CASSPRTDTQYF | TGTGCCAGCAGCCCCAGGACAGATACGCAGTATTTT
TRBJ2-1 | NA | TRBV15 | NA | CATSRGSNEQFF | TGTGCCACCAGCAGGGGCTCCAATGAGCAGTTCTTC
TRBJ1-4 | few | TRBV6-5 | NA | CASIWQGSEKLFF | TGTGCCAGCATATGGCAGGGAAGTGAAAAACTGTTTTTT
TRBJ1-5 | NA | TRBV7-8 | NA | CASSFGGGGLENQPQHF | TGTGCCAGCAGCTTTGGAGGGGGGGGGCTCGAAAATCAGCCCCAGCATTTT
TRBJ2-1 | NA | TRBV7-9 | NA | CASTQYSGYNEQFF | TGTGCCAGCACCCAATATAGCGGATACAATGAGCAGTTCTTC
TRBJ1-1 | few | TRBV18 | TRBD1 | CASSPRGQTLEAFF | TGTGCCAGCTCACCAAGGGGACAGACACTTGAAGCTTTCTTT
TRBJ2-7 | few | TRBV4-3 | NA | CASSQDRWRGEQYF | TGCGCCAGCAGCCAAGATCGGTGGAGAGGCGAGCAGTACTTC
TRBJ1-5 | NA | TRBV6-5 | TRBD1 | CASSYSGTGDQPQHF | TGTGCCAGCAGTTACTCGGGGACAGGGGATCAGCCCCAGCATTTT
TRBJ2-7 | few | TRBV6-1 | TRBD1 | CASSNRTGPGQYF | TGTGCCAGCAGTAACCGGACAGGGCCCGGGCAGTACTTC
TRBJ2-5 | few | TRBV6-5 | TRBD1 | CASSLGTGGETQYF | TGTGCCAGCAGTTTAGGGACAGGGGGAGAGACCCAGTACTTC
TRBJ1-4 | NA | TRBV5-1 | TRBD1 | CASSSGTAATNEKLFF | TGCGCCAGCAGCTCTGGGACAGCCGCAACTAATGAAAAACTGTTTTTT
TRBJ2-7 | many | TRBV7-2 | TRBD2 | CASSSGTSGRYGEQYF | TGTGCCAGCAGCTCTGGGACTAGCGGGAGATATGGCGAGCAGTACTTC
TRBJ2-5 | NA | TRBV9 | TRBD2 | CASSTGLAQETQYF | TGTGCCAGCAGCACGGGACTAGCGCAAGAGACCCAGTACTTC
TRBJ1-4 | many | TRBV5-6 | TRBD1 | CASSSTDRANEKLFF | TGTGCCAGCAGCTCAACGGACAGGGCCAACGAAAAACTGTTTTTT
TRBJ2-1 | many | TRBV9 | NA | CASSVAAGVGNEQFF | TGTGCCAGCAGCGTAGCGGCAGGGGTGGGAAATGAGCAGTTCTTC
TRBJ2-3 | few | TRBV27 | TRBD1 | CASSLSSLRQGWSTDTQYF | TGTGCCAGCAGTTTATCGAGCCTCCGACAGGGATGGAGCACAGATACGCAGTATTTT
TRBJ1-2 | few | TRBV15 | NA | CATSRERQVAPYTF | TGTGCCACCAGCAGAGAGCGACAGGTCGCGCCCTACACCTTC
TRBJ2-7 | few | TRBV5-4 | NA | CASSATTRGSSYEQYF | TGTGCCAGCAGCGCAACGACCCGGGGGAGTTCCTACGAGCAGTACTTC
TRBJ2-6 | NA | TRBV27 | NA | CASSLQGRAGANVLTF | TGTGCCAGCAGTCTCCAGGGCAGGGCTGGGGCCAACGTCCTGACTTTC
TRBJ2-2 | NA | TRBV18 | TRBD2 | CASSSGLAGAGELFF | TGTGCCAGCTCATCCGGACTAGCGGGAGCCGGGGAGCTGTTTTTT
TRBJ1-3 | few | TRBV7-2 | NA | CASSLVSGAGNTIYF | TGTGCCAGCAGCTTAGTATCAGGGGCTGGAAACACCATATATTTT
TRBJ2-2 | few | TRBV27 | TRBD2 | CASSLGRGLADTGELFF | TGTGCCAGCAGCCTGGGGCGGGGACTAGCGGACACCGGGGAGCTGTTTTTT
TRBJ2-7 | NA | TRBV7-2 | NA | CASSRTAGTYEQYF | TGTGCCAGCAGTAGGACAGCAGGTACCTACGAGCAGTACTTC
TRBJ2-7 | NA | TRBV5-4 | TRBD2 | CASSPGTSVYYEQYF | TGTGCCAGCAGCCCAGGGACTAGCGTATACTACGAGCAGTACTTC
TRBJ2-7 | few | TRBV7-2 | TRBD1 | CASSFQGAGEQYF | TGTGCCAGCAGCTTTCAGGGGGCTGGCGAGCAGTACTTC
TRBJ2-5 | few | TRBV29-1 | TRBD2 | CSVVGTSSGTQYF | TGCAGCGTTGTTGGGACTAGCAGTGGGACCCAGTACTTC
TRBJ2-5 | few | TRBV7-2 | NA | CASSPGLLETQYF | TGTGCCAGCAGCCCGGGACTGTTAGAGACCCAGTACTTC
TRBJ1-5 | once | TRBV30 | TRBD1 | CACGTGGNQPQHF | TGTGCCTGCGGGACAGGGGGCAATCAGCCCCAGCATTTT
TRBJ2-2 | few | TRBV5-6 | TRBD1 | CASSLENRGTGELFF | TGTGCCAGCAGCTTGGAGAACAGGGGGACCGGGGAGCTGTTTTTT
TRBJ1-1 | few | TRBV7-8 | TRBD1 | CASSRNQGAATEAFF | TGTGCCAGCAGCCGAAATCAGGGGGCGGCCACTGAAGCTTTCTTT